The sequence of this TCR beta chain was determined in a study of blood T cell repertoires in COVID-19. Study-wide context: Whether acute or convalescent, the COVID-19 samples came from the United States, Italy and Spain.

Under the authors' procedure: The authors estimated nucleated cell counts from reference gene primer amplification. Clones were sequenced by immunoSEQ multiplex PCR, and TCRdb holds only the in-frame ones, with some missing. V and J calls plus clone size are reproduced from that table; the DNA served to infer D and trimming. Among approximately 380,000 clones listed, roughly nine tenths were seen once. Trimming left V 1 base short and J 6 bases short, with 10 bases between. The germline CDR1 and CDR2 sequences are SGDLS and YYNGEE. The CDR3 has 13 residues. Participants reported their clinical history, and cohort assignment relied on those reports. All exposed participants met a person with COVID-19 within 2 weeks before entering the study.

The sequencing input was PBMCs or T cells enriched from blood (not recorded which). This TCR came from a woman aged 40 to 50 who had been exposed to COVID-19. The chain uses TRBV9 and TRBJ1-2; D is unclear. CDR3 sequence (DNA): TGTGCCAGCAGCGTATCGGGGTACCATGGCTACACCTTC. Translation: CASSVSGYHGYTF.